The present entry profiles one T cell receptor (beta chain) with its context. From 500 ng of total RNA, TCR beta-specific cDNA was reverse-transcribed using a constant-region primer. Three nested multiplex PCR rounds of slightly modified ARM-PCR generated TCR beta libraries. Running around 10 cycles apiece, the first two PCR rounds relied on TRBV1-TRBV30 forward primers together with a C-beta reverse primer. TCRdb used MiXCR to reprocess the multiplex PCR reads, holding one entry per CDR3 protein. This table has 150,000 to 200,000 distinct CDR3 sequences, just under 85% appearing once. This specimen comes from a study of tumor-infiltrating lymphocytes in primary liver carcinoma. Study-wide context: Samples had roughly 3.5 to 7.13 million productive TCRbeta reads, comparable between tissue types.

The tissue used was unsorted bulk material of 20-30 mg. RNA and DNA were co-extracted from it with the AllPrep DNA/RNA mini kit. All tumor specimens exceeded 85% viable tumor cells. The CDR3 has 14 amino acids. Per germline, CDR1 MNHNY and CDR2 SVGAGI (reference sequence). This chain connects TRBV6-6 to TRBJ2-3; D might be TRBD2 (5 bases). Sequencing was carried out using tumor tissue from primary liver carcinoma. The origin of this receptor is a man aged 35 to 55 with primary liver carcinoma and hepatitis B virus infection. CDR3 sequence: CASCYATITDTQYF. The CDR3 DNA reads as TGTGCTAGCTGTTACGCGACTATAACAGATACGCAGTATTTT.